The 21 T cell receptor beta chains below all came from one sample that was sequenced in a study of PD-L1 blockade in urothelial cancer. Indicated time point: pretreatment peripheral blood. The repertoire was sequenced with immunoSEQ multiplex PCR; TCRdb's copy has only in-frame clones and lacks some. The table records 35,000 to 40,000 clones, 80% to 90% of them present only once. The source was PBMCs, collected around atezolizumab (anti-PD-L1) treatment. The receptors stem from a man aged 55 to 70 with urothelial cancer.

J is TRBJ1-2 and V is TRBV2; 9 bases match TRBD1. Germline V gene sequence: CDR1 SNHLY, CDR2 FYNNEI. The ends lost 5 bases at V and 3 bases at J; junction bases unmatched: 4. The CDR3 length is 14 residues. This CDR3 is CASSWTGDDYGYTF. CDR3 coding DNA: TGTGCCAGCAGTTGGACAGGGGACGACTATGGCTACACCTTC.

This chain uses TRBV30 with TRBJ1-6; D gene ambiguous. Between the trimmed V and J ends, which lost 3 bases and 7 bases, there was a span of 16 bases. Per germline, CDR1 GTSNPN and CDR2 SVGIG (reference sequence). This CDR3 region has 15 residues. As DNA, the CDR3 is TGTGCCTGGAGGCTAGACGGGAGGGTGAATTCACCCCTCCACTTT. Translating it yields CAWRLDGRVNSPLHF.

The V gene is TRBV30, the J gene TRBJ1-6; 9 bases are shared with TRBD1. CDR1 is GTSNPN, CDR2 SVGIG, per germline (reference sequence). The ends lost 8 bases at V and 7 bases at J; junction bases unmatched: 3. The CDR3 covers 12 residues. The CDR3 protein is CARGTGNSPLHF. The DNA of the CDR3 is TGTGCCCGCGGGACAGGGAATTCACCCCTCCACTTT.

The genes are TRBV5-1 and TRBJ2-5, with D perhaps TRBD1 (5 bases). V gave up 1 base and J gave up 3 bases, with 16 bases separating them. The CDR3 is 16 amino acids. From germline, CDR1 is SGHRS and CDR2 YFSETQ. CDR3 amino acids: CASSLYPSDSKETQYF. CDR3 in DNA: TGCGCCAGCAGCTTGTACCCGAGTGACAGTAAAGAGACCCAGTACTTC.

The chain recombines TRBV5-1 with TRBJ1-6; TRBD1 matches at 8 bases. With V trimmed by 4 bases and J by 15 bases, 9 bases remained unmatched. This CDR3 contains 13 residues. Germline V gene data show CDR1 as SGHRS and CDR2 as YFSETQ. As DNA, the CDR3 is TGCGCCAGCAGCCCGGGACAGGCAAAAATCCTCCACTTT. The encoded protein is CASSPGQAKILHF.

CDR3 sequence: CASNMGQSTDTQYF. The CDR3 DNA sequence: TGTGCCAGCAACATGGGACAAAGCACAGATACGCAGTATTTT. V gene TRBV9 combines with J gene TRBJ2-3, with D perhaps matching TRBD1 (6 bases). Between the trimmed V and J ends, which lost 6 bases and 0 bases, there was a span of 11 bases. This CDR3 contains 14 residues. Germline CDR1 and CDR2: SGDLS and YYNGEE.

This clone was picked up a small number of times. J is TRBJ1-6 and V is TRBV19; 8 bases align to TRBD1. In germline, CDR1 is LNHDA, CDR2 SQIVND (reference sequence). This CDR3 contains 14 residues. V gave up 4 bases and J gave up 8 bases; unmatched junction bases: 4. CDR3 nucleotides: TGTGCCAGTAGTACGGACAGGGCCCATTCACCCCTCCACTTT. Amino acid sequence: CASSTDRAHSPLHF.

This chain links TRBV5-5 with TRBJ2-2, with TRBD2 matching over 8 bases. Germline V gene sequence: CDR1 SGHKS, CDR2 YYEKEE (reference sequence). The CDR3 is 17 amino acids. The V segment lost 0 bases and the J segment 4 bases; nucleotides outside the gene matches: 8. The CDR3 bases are TGTGCCAGCAGCTTGGCCCCATACAGCGGGAGCACCGGGGAGCTGTTTTTT. Translation gives CASSLAPYSGSTGELFF.

This rearrangement joins TRBV18 to TRBJ1-2, with D uncertain. Germline CDR1 KGHSH, CDR2 LQKENI. The CDR3 runs to 14 residues. Trimming stripped 3 bases from V and 8 bases from J, with 16 bases between. CDR3 region: CASSPGTAEGGYTF. Here the CDR3 DNA reads TGTGCCAGCTCACCGGGCACAGCCGAGGGCGGCTACACCTTC.

The genes are TRBV5-1 and TRBJ2-1, with 7 bases fitting TRBD1. Unmatched junction bases numbered 6, after V lost 0 bases and J lost 9 bases. CDR3 length: 14 residues. The germline V gene has CDR1 SGHRS and CDR2 YFSETQ. CDR3 coding DNA: TGCGCCAGCAGCTTGGCCTCACAGGGGTTTGAGCAGTTCTTC. Amino acid sequence: CASSLASQGFEQFF.

The gene calls are TRBV6-1 and TRBJ1-4; D is possibly TRBD1 (6 bases). Trimming pared 1 base from V and 0 bases from J, leaving 15 bases between. Germline CDR1 reads MNHNS; CDR2 reads SASEGT. This CDR3 contains 18 residues. CDR3 loop: CASSEGRTASATNEKLFF. The DNA of the CDR3 is TGTGCCAGCAGTGAAGGGAGGACAGCGTCTGCAACTAATGAAAAACTGTTTTTT.

This sequence joins TRBV27 and TRBJ2-7; no definite D call. Trimming pared 3 bases from V and 7 bases from J, leaving 13 bases between. Germline V gene sequence: CDR1 MNHEY, CDR2 SMNVEV (reference sequence). There are 13 residues in the CDR3. CDR3 loop: CASSLARQTEQYF. In DNA, the CDR3 is TGTGCCAGCAGTTTGGCCCGGCAGACTGAGCAGTACTTC.

As regards this clone: At one end the junction does not follow the germline gene, possibly because of a read error. V and J are TRBV5-6 and TRBJ1-2; possibly TRBD1 for D (5 bases). The CDR3 is made up of 13 amino acids. Germline assignment: CDR1 SGHDT and CDR2 YYEEEE. The CDR3 protein is CASSLMGDYGYTF. In DNA, the CDR3 is TGTGCCAGCAGCTTGATGGGGGACTACGGCTACACCTTC.

The chain combines TRBV7-2 with TRBJ2-7, with 8 positions matching TRBD2. This CDR3 has 16 residues. Per germline, CDR1 SGHTA and CDR2 FQGNSA. The V segment lost 2 bases and the J segment 4 bases; nucleotides outside the gene matches: 10. CDR3 loop: CASSLRGGQPPYEQYF. The CDR3 nucleotides are TGTGCCAGCAGCTTACGCGGGGGGCAGCCACCATACGAGCAGTACTTC.

The chain uses TRBV7-9 and TRBJ1-2; D is ambiguous. The CDR3 loop spans 14 amino acids. Germline-derived CDR1 and CDR2 are SEHNR and FQNEAQ (reference sequence). V lost 0 bases to trimming and J lost 5 bases, with 10 bases between them. The DNA of the CDR3 is TGTGCCAGCAGCTTAGCCGAGGTCGGGTATGGCTACACCTTC. Its protein product is CASSLAEVGYGYTF.

This clone was recorded a few times. The rearrangement links TRBV2 to TRBJ2-7, with D maybe TRBD2 (5 bases). Germline loops: CDR1 SNHLY, CDR2 FYNNEI. Trimming pared 3 bases from V and 0 bases from J, leaving 6 bases between. This CDR3 contains 13 residues. In nucleotides, the CDR3 is TGTGCCAGCAGTGACGGGGTCTCCTACGAGCAGTACTTC. Translation: CASSDGVSYEQYF.

Written as DNA, the CDR3 is TGTGCCAGCAGTGAAACCGCAGAGAACACTGAAGCTTTCTTT. This codes for CASSETAENTEAFF. J is TRBJ1-1 and V is TRBV2; D is ambiguous. Per germline, CDR1 SNHLY and CDR2 FYNNEI. The CDR3 is made up of 14 amino acids. The V gene lost 2 bases and the J gene lost 1 base, with 8 bases spanning the gap.

The chain uses TRBV29-1 and TRBJ2-3; 14 bases agree with TRBD2. Germline V gives CDR1 SQVTM, CDR2 ANQGSEA. V trimming: 8 bases; J trimming: 6 bases; junction bases outside the gene matches: 7. The CDR3 is made up of 14 amino acids. CDR3 amino acids: CSTPGLAGADTQYF. Here the CDR3 DNA reads TGCAGCACACCGGGACTAGCGGGGGCTGATACGCAGTATTTT.

This clone was found once. The genes are TRBV7-8 and TRBJ1-6, with TRBD1 matching over 11 bases. V dropped 5 bases and J dropped 4; count of bases not matched to a gene: 7. The CDR3 length is 17 residues. Looked up from germline, CDR1 is SGHVS and CDR2 is FQNEAQ. CDR3: CASSPGTGGSYNSPLHF. The CDR3 DNA reads TGTGCCAGCAGCCCAGGGACAGGGGGATCATATAATTCACCCCTCCACTTT.

V gene TRBV10-2 combines with J gene TRBJ1-5; D perhaps matches TRBD1 (5 bases). Trimming removed 6 bases at V and 4 bases at J, with 22 bases between. The CDR3 is made up of 17 amino acids. Per the germline V gene, CDR1 is WSHSY and CDR2 is SAAADI. CDR3 bases: TGCGCCAGCAGGTCCCCGGGGGACTCTCAGCGGAATCAGCCCCAGCATTTT. Residues: CASRSPGDSQRNQPQHF.

The V call is TRBV6-6, the J call TRBJ2-5, with 11 positions matching TRBD2. CDR1 and CDR2 (germline): MNHNY, SVGAGI (reference sequence). The V segment lost 4 bases and the J segment 4 bases; nucleotides outside the gene matches: 8. The CDR3 is made up of 16 amino acids. CDR3 bases: TGTGCCAGCAGTTCCACTAGCGGGGGTGGAGGAGAGACCCAGTACTTC. It yields the protein CASSSTSGGGGETQYF.